This T cell receptor beta chain was sequenced in a study of Ad26.COV2.S vaccination and SARS-CoV-2 variants. Study details: Into the muscle, Ad26.COV2.S was dosed once or twice, 56 days apart.

On this clone itself: Its specificity is unknown.

Treatment of the sample: roughly 19 received Ad26.COV2.S at low or high dose, single or two shots; several received placebo; per-sample allocation not given. Vaccine and placebo recipients were sampled on day 63 after the first injection. Vaccination employed an Ad26 vector expressing the Wuhan-strain SARS-CoV-2 spike. General study points: Recipients of vaccine and of placebo showed similar breadth of their non-spike TCR repertoires.

The CDR3 is made up of 14 amino acids. The V gene's germline CDR1 is MNHEY and CDR2 SVGAGI. V lost 0 bases and J lost 8, with 8 bases in between. The repertoire was sequenced with immunoSEQ multiplex PCR; TCRdb's copy has only in-frame clones and lacks some. The sample gives under 400,000 clones, roughly 87% of which show up once; 3.4% is in the top ten. The material sequenced was peripheral blood, taken in a trial of Ad26.COV2.S vaccine versus placebo. This sequence was found in a person between 18 and 60 years old who received the Ad26.COV2.S COVID-19 vaccine or a placebo. The chain has TRBV6-5 and TRBJ1-6; no clear D. This CDR3 is CASSYSESDSPLHF. The CDR3 DNA reads as TGTGCCAGCAGTTACTCGGAAAGCGATTCACCCCTCCACTTT.